These 20 T cell receptor beta chains came from one sample sequenced in a study of blood T cell repertoires in COVID-19. The table came from immunoSEQ multiplex PCR; TCRdb's copy has only in-frame clones and leaves some out. Among about 230,000 clones listed, over 75% were seen once. Sequencing was carried out using peripheral blood. These receptors were taken from a man aged 50 to 59 with COVID-19, enrolled during active disease.

The rearrangement links TRBV4-3 to TRBJ1-1; 12 bases map to TRBD1. The ends lost 4 bases at V and 4 bases at J; junction bases unmatched: 10. The germline gives CDR1 LGHNA, CDR2 YSLEER. The CDR3 runs 17 residues. The CDR3 DNA reads TGCGCCAGCAGCCTGCGGCCGGGACAGGGGGCGCCCACTGAAGCTTTCTTT. This gives the protein CASSLRPGQGAPTEAFF.

This sequence joins TRBV10-3 and TRBJ2-1; 7 bases match TRBD1. The CDR3 has 11 residues. In germline, CDR1 is ENHRY, CDR2 SYGVKD. The V and J ends lost 10 bases and 9 bases, in that order; junction bases with no gene match: 6. The CDR3 DNA reads as TGTGCCACCTCAGGGGGTACTGAGCAGTTCTTC. Protein sequence: CATSGGTEQFF.

The chain carries TRBV18 and TRBJ1-1; D gene ambiguous. Trimming took 3 bases from V and 6 from J, leaving 23 bases between them. This CDR3 contains 17 residues. Germline CDR1 reads KGHSH; CDR2 reads LQKENI. The CDR3 reads CASSPLVAGMGTAEAFF. The CDR3 DNA follows: TGTGCCAGCTCACCTTTGGTAGCGGGAATGGGAACCGCTGAAGCTTTCTTT. Full variable domain (missing parts from reference TRBV18 and TRBJ1-1): NAGVMQNPRHLVRRRGQEARLRCSPMKGHSHVYWYRQLPEEGLKFMVYLQKENIIDESGMPKERFSAEFPKEGPSILRIQQVVRGDSAAYFCASSPLVAGMGTAEAFFGQGTRLTVV.

The J gene is TRBJ2-7, the V gene TRBV7-9; D may be TRBD2 (5 bases). The CDR3 runs 15 residues. Germline values: CDR1 SEHNR, CDR2 FQNEAQ (reference sequence). Trimming removed 0 bases from V and 3 bases from J, with 12 bases in between. The CDR3 DNA is TGTGCCAGCAGCTTAGCGCCTAGCAAGAACTACGAGCAGTACTTC. Its translation: CASSLAPSKNYEQYF.

CDR3 protein: CASRRDRGIYEQYF. The CDR3 coding sequence is TGTGCCAGCAGGCGGGACAGGGGTATCTACGAGCAGTACTTC. The chain employs TRBV6-5 and TRBJ2-7; 10 bases are a match to TRBD1. Germline V gene lookup returns CDR1 MNHEY and CDR2 SVGAGI. V shed 6 bases, J shed 3 bases, and the junction held 5 bases outside the gene matches. The CDR3 sequence is 14 residues long.

This clone was seen a handful of times. The chain is built from TRBV7-9 and TRBJ1-6; D gene ambiguous. The germline V and J ends were trimmed by 6 bases and 0 bases, with 9 bases remaining between them. The CDR3 is 15 residues long. CDR1 and CDR2 (germline): SEHNR, FQNEAQ (reference sequence). The CDR3 here is CASSDMSSYNSPLHF. The DNA of the CDR3 is TGTGCCAGCAGTGACATGAGCTCCTATAATTCACCCCTCCACTTT.

This rearrangement joins TRBV5-1 to TRBJ2-2, with D possibly TRBD1 on 6 matching bases. V lost 4 bases, J lost 7 bases, and 11 bases lay in between. Germline CDR1 is SGHRS and CDR2 is YFSETQ. The CDR3 contains 13 residues. The DNA of the CDR3 is TGCGCCAGCAGCCGACAGGTCAGCGGGGAGCTGTTTTTT. This sequence encodes CASSRQVSGELFF.

This chain uses TRBV2 with TRBJ2-3, with 10 bases that match TRBD2. Germline values: CDR1 SNHLY, CDR2 FYNNEI. J gave up 7 bases and V 3 bases, and 4 bases lay outside the gene matches. CDR3 length equals 14 residues. The CDR3 reads CASSDASGGYTQYF. CDR3 bases: TGTGCCAGCAGTGATGCTAGCGGGGGTTATACGCAGTATTTT.

The rearrangement uses TRBV9 and TRBJ2-2; D is possibly TRBD2 (5 bases). The germline V gene encodes CDR1 SGDLS and CDR2 YYNGEE. V was pared by 4 bases and J by 4 bases, with 11 bases between. The CDR3 contains 14 residues. The CDR3 spells CASSPAGLTGELFF. DNA of the CDR3: TGTGCCAGCAGCCCTGCGGGCCTCACCGGGGAGCTGTTTTTT. Combining the CDR3 with reference TRBV9 and TRBJ2-2 gives the whole variable domain DSGVTQTPKHLITATGQRVTLRCSPRSGDLSVYWYQQSLDQGLQFLIQYYNGEERAKGNILERFSAQQFPDLHSELNLSSLELGDSALYFCASSPAGLTGELFFGEGSRLTVL.

The gene calls are TRBV10-3 and TRBJ1-1; D is possibly TRBD1 (5 bases). CDR3 length: 14 amino acids. From germline, CDR1 is ENHRY and CDR2 SYGVKD. Deletions cut 8 bases from V and 4 bases from J, with 17 bases between. CDR3 sequence (DNA): TGTGCCATCTTCCCCCCGGTGGGGGGCACTGAAGCTTTCTTT. This sequence encodes CAIFPPVGGTEAFF.

This rearrangement joins TRBV11-3 to TRBJ2-1; 7 nucleotides match TRBD2. The V gene end was trimmed by 5 bases and the J gene end by 4 bases; junction bases not matched to a gene: 8. CDR1 and CDR2 (germline): SGHNT, YENEEA. The CDR3 spans 15 residues. CDR3 sequence (DNA): TGTGCCAGCAGCGTTCAGGGAGGGATATACAATGAGCAGTTCTTC. This sequence encodes CASSVQGGIYNEQFF.

Worth noting for this clone: The identical CDR3 is also encoded by other nucleotide sequences in the sample. The chain joins TRBV5-1 to TRBJ1-2; 7 positions agree with TRBD1. The V gene's germline CDR1 is SGHRS and CDR2 YFSETQ. The CDR3 loop spans 16 amino acids. The J segment lost 0 bases and the V segment lost 0 bases, leaving 5 bases of the junction unmatched. CDR3 loop: CASSLGGTATNYGYTF. CDR3 DNA: TGCGCCAGCAGCTTGGGGGGGACAGCAACTAACTATGGCTACACCTTC.

The gene calls are TRBV6-5 and TRBJ2-7; 9 bases line up with TRBD1. Trimming took 5 bases from V and 7 from J; bases not matched to a gene: 9. Germline V gene data show CDR1 as MNHEY and CDR2 as SVGAGI. The CDR3 has 14 amino acids. The CDR3 DNA follows: TGTGCCAGCAGTCACCGGGACAGGGACGGTGAGCAGTACTTC. It encodes CASSHRDRDGEQYF.

This clone was counted a single time. The V call is TRBV19, the J call TRBJ2-7; D is perhaps TRBD2 (7 bases). The V gene lost 2 bases and the J gene lost 4 bases, with 9 bases spanning the gap. In germline, CDR1 is LNHDA, CDR2 SQIVND (reference sequence). This CDR3 has 13 residues. CDR3 residues: CASSIKGGYEQYF. Here the CDR3 DNA reads TGTGCCAGTAGTATAAAGGGGGGGTACGAGCAGTACTTC.

The V call is TRBV6-5, the J call TRBJ1-1; perhaps TRBD1 as D (5 bases). Germline V gives CDR1 MNHEY, CDR2 SVGAGI. Trimming stripped 6 bases from V and 1 base from J, with 9 bases between. The CDR3 spans 13 residues. CDR3 sequence (DNA): TGTGCCAGCAGCCCCCAGGGGAACACTGAAGCTTTCTTT. It is translated as CASSPQGNTEAFF.

This clone occurred a few times. The chain combines TRBV12-3 or TRBV12-4 with TRBJ2-1, with D unresolved. This CDR3 comprises 13 residues. V was trimmed by 8 bases and J by 0 bases, leaving 8 bases between them. The CDR3 nucleotides are TGTGCCAGCGTGAAGAGCTCCTACAATGAGCAGTTCTTC. This encodes CASVKSSYNEQFF.

This chain uses TRBV11-2 with TRBJ1-4, with D unresolved. Germline V gene data show CDR1 as SGHAT and CDR2 as FQNNGV. Trimming pared 6 bases from V and 3 bases from J, leaving 14 bases between. CDR3 length equals 15 residues. The CDR3 bases are TGTGCCAGCAGGGTGGTCCTCGGTCCTAATGAAAAACTGTTTTTT. It codes for CASRVVLGPNEKLFF. Full variable domain (rest looked up from reference TRBV11-2 and TRBJ1-4): EAGVAQSPRYKIIEKRQSVAFWCNPISGHATLYWYQQILGQGPKLLIQFQNNGVVDDSQLPKDRFSAERLKGVDSTLKIQPAKLEDSAVYLCASRVVLGPNEKLFFGSGTQLSVL.

The chain links TRBV29-1 to TRBJ1-1; no definite D call. The V gene lost 6 bases and the J gene lost 7 bases, with 12 bases spanning the gap. CDR3 length equals 11 residues. CDR1 SQVTM and CDR2 ANQGSEA come from the germline V gene. The CDR3 sequence: CSVRRKVEAFF. For the CDR3, the DNA is TGCAGCGTACGGCGGAAGGTTGAAGCTTTCTTT.

V usage is TRBV7-2 and J usage is TRBJ1-1; tentative D call: TRBD1 (6 bases). The CDR3 consists of 13 residues. V was trimmed by 5 bases and J by 4 bases, leaving 11 bases between them. The germline V gene has CDR1 SGHTA and CDR2 FQGNSA. The DNA for the CDR3 is TGTGCCAGCAGCCTTAGCAGGGGCACTGAAGCTTTCTTT. Translated, it gives CASSLSRGTEAFF.

The CDR3 DNA sequence: TGTGCCAGCAGCTATGGACAGGGTAGCTATGGCTACACCTTC. Translation: CASSYGQGSYGYTF. V is TRBV6-5 and J is TRBJ1-2; 8 bases match TRBD1. Germline V gene sequence: CDR1 MNHEY, CDR2 SVGAGI. The CDR3 runs to 14 residues. J gave up 4 bases and V 6 bases, and 7 bases lay outside the gene matches.